The TCR beta chain under discussion was sequenced for a study of STAT5B mutations in CD4+ large granular lymphocyte leukemia. Study outcomes and limitations: 8/27 top patient clones versus 2/35 control clones were TRBV06-family. CD4-sorted patient repertoires seemed more clonal than healthy CD4+ repertoires.

Assay: immunoSEQ multiplex PCR; the TCRdb copy retains only in-frame clones and omits some. The sample contains around 23,000 clones, around three quarters of which appear only once. The germline V gene has CDR1 SEHNR and CDR2 FQNEAQ (reference sequence). The CDR3 covers 15 residues. V lost 3 bases to trimming and J lost 0 bases, with 9 bases between them. As concerns this clone: Its antigen is not known.

This TCR came from a human donor in good health. This chain connects TRBV7-9 to TRBJ2-1; D is unclear. The sample was CD4+ T cells from blood buffy coats. The CDR3 DNA reads as TGTGCCAGCAGCTTGGGGTCGAGCTCCTACAATGAGCAGTTCTTC. Its protein product is CASSLGSSSYNEQFF.